The T cell receptor (beta chain) described here comes from a study of OX40 agonist ivuxolimab in advanced cancers. TCRdb's copy holds only in-frame clones and misses some; the assay was immunoSEQ multiplex PCR. The sample contains tens of thousands of clones, about 93% of which appear only once. The CDR3 has 15 amino acids. Trimming shortened V by 10 bases and J by 0 bases, and 18 bases separated the two germline ends. Germline-derived CDR1 and CDR2 are SGHAT and FQNNGV. On this clone: Its antigen is unidentified.

Study findings and constraints: Clonal expansion was seen in CD4+ and CD8+ blood T cells by week 6 at 0.1 to 3.0 mg/kg.

This specimen consisted of CD4+ or CD8+ T cells sorted from blood, obtained in a trial of the OX40 agonist ivuxolimab. This receptor was obtained from an adult with an advanced solid tumor such as melanoma, head and neck, liver or kidney cancer. The V and J genes are TRBV11-2 and TRBJ1-2; no clear D. The CDR3 spells CATRWPLGPNYGYTF. The CDR3, as DNA: TGTGCCACCCGATGGCCCCTCGGACCTAACTATGGCTACACCTTC.